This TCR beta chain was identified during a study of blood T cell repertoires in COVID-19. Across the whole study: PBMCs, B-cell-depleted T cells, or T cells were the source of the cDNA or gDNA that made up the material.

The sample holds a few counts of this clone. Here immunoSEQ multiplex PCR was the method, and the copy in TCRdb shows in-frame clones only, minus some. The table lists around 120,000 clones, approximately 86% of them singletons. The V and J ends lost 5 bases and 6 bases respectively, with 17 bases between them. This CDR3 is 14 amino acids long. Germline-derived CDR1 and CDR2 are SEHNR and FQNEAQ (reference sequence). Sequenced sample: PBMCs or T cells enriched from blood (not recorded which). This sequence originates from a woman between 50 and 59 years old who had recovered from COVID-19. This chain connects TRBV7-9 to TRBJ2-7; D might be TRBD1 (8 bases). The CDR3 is CASSPRTGGGEQYF. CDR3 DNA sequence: TGTGCCAGCAGCCCACGAACAGGGGGGGGCGAGCAGTACTTC.